These 3 T cell receptor beta chains share one sample of origin, sequenced in a study of OX40 agonist ivuxolimab in advanced cancers. The data were produced by immunoSEQ multiplex PCR, yet TCRdb's version contains in-frame clones alone and is incomplete. The profile shows approximately 90,000 clones, roughly 89% of them singletons. Source: CD4+ or CD8+ T cells sorted from blood, taken in a trial of the OX40 agonist ivuxolimab. The receptors originated from an adult with an advanced solid tumor such as melanoma, head and neck, liver or kidney cancer.

J is TRBJ2-7 and V is TRBV5-4; the match to TRBD2 covers 7 bases. The CDR3 covers 15 residues. V gave up 2 bases and J gave up 3 bases; unmatched junction bases: 8. The germline V gene has CDR1 SGHNT and CDR2 YYREEE (reference sequence). This CDR3 reads CASSFSGGTDYEQYF. CDR3 DNA sequence: TGTGCCAGCAGCTTTTCGGGAGGAACCGACTACGAGCAGTACTTC.

Concerning this clone itself: Sequence at one end of the junction differs from germline and may be a read error. The chain couples TRBV5-5 to TRBJ1-4, with D unresolved. Germline values: CDR1 SGHKS, CDR2 YYEKEE (reference sequence). The CDR3 runs 14 residues. The CDR3 reads CASMAVEANEKLFF. The DNA of the CDR3 is TGTGCTAGCATGGCCGTGGAGGCTAATGAAAAACTGTTTTTT.

J is TRBJ1-1 and V is TRBV9; tentative D call: TRBD1 (6 bases). CDR1 and CDR2 (germline): SGDLS, YYNGEE. Trimming shortened V by 4 bases and J by 4 bases, and 11 bases separated the two germline ends. CDR3 size: 13 residues. The CDR3 nucleotides are TGTGCCAGCAGCATAGGACAGTTCACTGAAGCTTTCTTT. The encoded protein is CASSIGQFTEAFF.